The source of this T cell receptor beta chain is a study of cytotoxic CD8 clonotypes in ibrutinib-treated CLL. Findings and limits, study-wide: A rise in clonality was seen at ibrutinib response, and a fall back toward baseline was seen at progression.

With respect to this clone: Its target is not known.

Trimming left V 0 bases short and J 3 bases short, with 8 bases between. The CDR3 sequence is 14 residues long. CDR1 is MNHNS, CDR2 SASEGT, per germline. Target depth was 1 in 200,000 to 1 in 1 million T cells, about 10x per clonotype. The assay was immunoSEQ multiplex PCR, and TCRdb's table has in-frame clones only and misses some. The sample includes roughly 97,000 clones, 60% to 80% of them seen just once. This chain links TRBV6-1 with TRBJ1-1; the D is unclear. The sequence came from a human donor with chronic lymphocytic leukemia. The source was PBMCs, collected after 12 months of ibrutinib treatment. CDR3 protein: CASSEAQPYTEAFF. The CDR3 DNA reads TGTGCCAGCAGTGAAGCGCAGCCGTACACTGAAGCTTTCTTT.